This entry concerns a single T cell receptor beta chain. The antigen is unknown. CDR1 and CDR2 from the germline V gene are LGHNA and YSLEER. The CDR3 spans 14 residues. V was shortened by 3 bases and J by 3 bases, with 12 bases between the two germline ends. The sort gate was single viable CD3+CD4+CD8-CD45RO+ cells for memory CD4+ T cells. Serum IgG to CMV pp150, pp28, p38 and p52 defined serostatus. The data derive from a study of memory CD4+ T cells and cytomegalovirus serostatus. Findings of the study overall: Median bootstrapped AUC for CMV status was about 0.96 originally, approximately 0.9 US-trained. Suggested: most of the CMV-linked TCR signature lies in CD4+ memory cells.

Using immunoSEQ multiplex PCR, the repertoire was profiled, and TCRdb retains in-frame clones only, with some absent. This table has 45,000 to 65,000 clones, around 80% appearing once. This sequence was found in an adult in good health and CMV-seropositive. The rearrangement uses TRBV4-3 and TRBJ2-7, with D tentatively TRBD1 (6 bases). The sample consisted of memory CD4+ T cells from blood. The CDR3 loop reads CASSQRVGGYEQYF. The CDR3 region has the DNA TGCGCCAGCAGCCAGAGGGTAGGGGGCTACGAGCAGTACTTC.